These T cell receptor beta chains were read from a single sample in a study of cytomegalovirus exposure and HLA in healthy donors. The table came from immunoSEQ multiplex PCR; TCRdb's copy has only in-frame clones and leaves some out. The sample lists about 110,000 clones; roughly 76% were seen once. Sequenced material: PBMCs. The source of these receptors is a woman aged 45-65 years in good health and CMV-seropositive. Each CDR3 is given with its conserved first and last residue. A D gene is named only where the DNA matches it firmly. Size is omitted from some rows. Given values are once, few, many or a class for expanded clones.

CDR3 DNA	CDR3 protein	V gene	clone size	D gene	J gene
TGCAGCGTTGTTCCGAGCGGTAGCACAGATACGCAGTATTTT	CSVVPSGSTDTQYF	TRBV29-1	NA	NA	TRBJ2-3
TGTGCCAGCTCTCCCGGGACAGGGAGAAGTCAGCCCCAGCATTTT	CASSPGTGRSQPQHF	TRBV18	once	TRBD1	TRBJ1-5
TGTGCCAGCAGTGCTAGCGGGAGGCAGCCTGAGCAGTTCTTC	CASSASGRQPEQFF	TRBV25-1	NA	TRBD2	TRBJ2-1
TGTGCCAGCTCACCAGAAGGGGGCACTAATGAAAAACTGTTTTTT	CASSPEGGTNEKLFF	TRBV18	NA	TRBD1	TRBJ1-4
TGTGCCAGCAGCGCTAGAGGAGGGAACACTGAAGCTTTCTTT	CASSARGGNTEAFF	TRBV9	NA	NA	TRBJ1-1
TGTGCCAGCAGTTACTCGAGTTCCCAGGGGAATTCACCCCTCCACTTT	CASSYSSSQGNSPLHF	TRBV6-5	NA	NA	TRBJ1-6
TGTGCCAGCAGTTTATCGGGCGGGATCTCCTACAATGAGCAGTTCTTC	CASSLSGGISYNEQFF	TRBV27	NA	NA	TRBJ2-1
TGTGCCAGCAGACCGGGACTTCAAGAGACCCAGTACTTC	CASRPGLQETQYF	TRBV5-6	few	NA	TRBJ2-5
TGTGCCAGCAGTCAACAGGGCTCCAGGGCTGAAGCTTTCTTT	CASSQQGSRAEAFF	TRBV25-1	few	NA	TRBJ1-1
TGTGCCAGCAGCGTTGATCAGGGGAAAACTGGAAACACCATATATTTT	CASSVDQGKTGNTIYF	TRBV9	NA	NA	TRBJ1-3
TGCAGTGCTACTGCAGGGTGGGACTACACCTTC	CSATAGWDYTF	TRBV20-1	NA	NA	TRBJ1-2
TGTGCCAGCCGGGACACCTATAATTCACCCCTCCACTTT	CASRDTYNSPLHF	TRBV7-9	NA	NA	TRBJ1-6
TGTGCCAGCACCTCACTAGCGGGAGGACCCGGGGAGCTGTTTTTT	CASTSLAGGPGELFF	TRBV6-4	NA	TRBD2	TRBJ2-2
TGTGCCAGCAGCTTACAGGGAGGAGGCTACGAGCAGTACTTC	CASSLQGGGYEQYF	TRBV7-2	NA	NA	TRBJ2-7
TGTGCCAGCAGCCGGGGGAACACTGAAGCTTTCTTT	CASSRGNTEAFF	TRBV9	NA	NA	TRBJ1-1
TGCGCCAGCAGCCCGATTGGACAGGCCACTGAAGCTTTCTTT	CASSPIGQATEAFF	TRBV4-1	NA	TRBD1	TRBJ1-1
TGCAGCGCCGGGACTAGCGGTGTTGGTGAGCAGTTCTTC	CSAGTSGVGEQFF	TRBV29-1	NA	TRBD2	TRBJ2-1
TGCGCCAGCAGTCGGACACGGGTCAATGAGCAGTTCTTC	CASSRTRVNEQFF	TRBV10-1	once	NA	TRBJ2-1
TGTGCCAGCAGTGACAGGAAACAGGAACAGGTGCACCATCAGTCCCTCTACGAGCAGTACTTC	CASSDRKQEQVHHQSLYEQYF	TRBV6-4	few	NA	TRBJ2-7
TGTGCCAGCAGCCCCTCCCGGGCAGGGGGTTCACCCCTCCACTTT	CASSPSRAGGSPLHF	TRBV14	NA	TRBD1	TRBJ1-6
TGTGCCAGCAAGGGTCCTAGGGTGGGGGGAGCTGTTTTT	CASKGPRVGGAVF	TRBV6-4	NA	NA	TRBJ2-2
TGTGCCAGCAGCTTACAGGGAAGCATGAGCAATCAGCCCCAGCATTTT	CASSLQGSMSNQPQHF	TRBV7-8	NA	NA	TRBJ1-5
TGTGCCATCAGTGGGGACAGGGCCCTCCTAGGGAATGAGCAGTTCTTC	CAISGDRALLGNEQFF	TRBV10-3	few	TRBD1	TRBJ2-1
TGTGCCAGCAGTTTCCGAGGGGACTCCGTGAGGACCCAGTACTTC	CASSFRGDSVRTQYF	TRBV7-9	NA	NA	TRBJ2-5
TGTGCCAGCACCACAGGGGGAGGCACCTACAATGAGCAGTTCTTC	CASTTGGGTYNEQFF	TRBV27	once	TRBD1	TRBJ2-1
TGTGCCAGCAGCTTGATCCGACTGAACTCCTACAATGAGCAGTTCTTC	CASSLIRLNSYNEQFF	TRBV5-6	NA	NA	TRBJ2-1
TGTGCCAGCAGGTTCCTGGCTAGCGGCAGCTACGAGCAGTACTTC	CASRFLASGSYEQYF	TRBV27	few	TRBD2	TRBJ2-7
TGTGCCAGCAGCTTAGAGGGTAGCGTGCCAATGGATGAGCAGTTCTTC	CASSLEGSVPMDEQFF	TRBV7-2	NA	NA	TRBJ2-1